In its sample, the clone carrying this TCR beta chain was seen once. Antigen specificity is unknown. The data originate from a study of OX40 agonist ivuxolimab in advanced cancers. Looking at the study overall: Patients were treated with intravenous ivuxolimab, dosed at 0.01 to 10 mg/kg and infused every 2 weeks. At 65% to 90% male, the cohort had a mean age of approximately 64 years, ranging from 23 to 79. A partial response was reached by three patients: one with hepatocellular carcinoma and two with cutaneous melanoma. Study conclusions and caveats: Patients with a partial response at 0.1-3.0 mg/kg had among the lowest clonal expansion.

Produced via immunoSEQ multiplex PCR; TCRdb's table is partial and in-frame only. Counted here are some 80,000 clones, over 75% occurring once; the ten biggest clones make up more than 0.65%. The CDR3 has 15 residues. The germline V gene encodes CDR1 SGHTA and CDR2 FQGTGA. V was pared by 1 base and J by 1 base, with 10 bases between. The sample was CD4+ or CD8+ T cells sorted from blood, taken in a trial of the OX40 agonist ivuxolimab. The J gene is TRBJ1-1, the V gene TRBV7-3; D perhaps matches TRBD1 (6 bases). This clonotype originated in an adult with an advanced solid tumor such as melanoma, head and neck, liver or kidney cancer. As DNA, the CDR3 is TGTGCCAGCAGCTTAAGCGGGGGGCCGAACACTGAAGCTTTCTTT. This translates into CASSLSGGPNTEAFF.